These T cell receptor beta chains were read from a single sample in a study of T-cell reconstitution after alpha-beta-depleted transplantation in children. Via MiXCR, TCRdb re-called the PCR reads, giving one row per CDR3 protein. The table records 750,000 to 950,000 distinct CDR3 sequences, about 16% of them present only once. The sample consisted of PBMCs, mostly from graft donor cells, taken 360 days after TCRalphabeta/CD19-depleted stem cell transplant. Receptors originate from a male patient younger than 18 who had a stem cell transplant for acute lymphoblastic leukemia, so the T cells may come from the graft donor. Both conserved end residues are part of each CDR3. The D gene is left open where the match is weak. Not every row has a clone size; where given, it reads once, few, many or a size class.

d_call: -; clone_size: -; j_call: TRBJ1-1; v_call: TRBV19; cdr3_nt: TGTGCCAGTGCCCCCGGGGACACTGAAGCTTTCTTT; cdr3_aa: CASAPGDTEAFF
d_call: TRBD1; clone_size: few; j_call: TRBJ1-5; v_call: TRBV6-1; cdr3_nt: TGTGCCAGCAGTGGACAGGGTGAACAGCCCCAGCATTTT; cdr3_aa: CASSGQGEQPQHF
d_call: -; clone_size: many; j_call: TRBJ2-1; v_call: TRBV28; cdr3_nt: TGTGCCAGCAGTTCCCCCCCTGGTACCGGAGTTACCAGAGGCGAGCAGTTCTTC; cdr3_aa: CASSSPPGTGVTRGEQFF
d_call: TRBD2; clone_size: many; j_call: TRBJ2-1; v_call: TRBV27; cdr3_nt: TGTGCCAGCAGTTTATGGCTAGCGGAGGAGCAGTTCTTC; cdr3_aa: CASSLWLAEEQFF
d_call: -; clone_size: few; j_call: TRBJ1-1; v_call: TRBV10-3; cdr3_nt: TGTGCCATCGGGACGTCCCCTGAAGCTTTCTTT; cdr3_aa: CAIGTSPEAFF
d_call: -; clone_size: many; j_call: TRBJ2-3; v_call: TRBV5-6; cdr3_nt: TGTGCCAGCAGCCTGGGGCTGGTGGGAGATACGCAGTATTTT; cdr3_aa: CASSLGLVGDTQYF
d_call: -; clone_size: -; j_call: TRBJ2-7; v_call: TRBV7-9; cdr3_nt: TGTGCCAGCAGCTTAGGCGGGATGTTGAACGAGCAGTACTTC; cdr3_aa: CASSLGGMLNEQYF
d_call: TRBD1; clone_size: -; j_call: TRBJ2-1; v_call: TRBV7-7; cdr3_nt: TGTGCCAGCAGCTTAGGCCTCAGGGGGACCTACAATGAGCAGTTCTTC; cdr3_aa: CASSLGLRGTYNEQFF
d_call: TRBD1; clone_size: few; j_call: TRBJ2-1; v_call: TRBV5-1; cdr3_nt: TGCGCCAGCAGCCAACCGGGACAGGGAAGGTATGAGCAGTTCTTC; cdr3_aa: CASSQPGQGRYEQFF
d_call: TRBD2; clone_size: -; j_call: TRBJ2-5; v_call: TRBV13; cdr3_nt: TGTGCCAGCAGCTTGGTAGCGGGTGCCCGAGAGACCCAGTACTTC; cdr3_aa: CASSLVAGARETQYF
d_call: TRBD2; clone_size: many; j_call: TRBJ2-1; v_call: TRBV12-3/TRBV12-4; cdr3_nt: TGTGCCAGCACGCTAGCGGGAGTGAATGAGCAGTTCTTC; cdr3_aa: CASTLAGVNEQFF
d_call: -; clone_size: few; j_call: TRBJ1-1; v_call: TRBV20-1; cdr3_nt: TGCAGTGCTGTTACCGGGGGGGGGCGAAACACTGAAGCTTTCTTT; cdr3_aa: CSAVTGGGRNTEAFF
d_call: TRBD1; clone_size: -; j_call: TRBJ2-7; v_call: TRBV20-1; cdr3_nt: TGCAGTGCTAGAGGCCACAGGGGGCTCTACGAGCAGTACTTC; cdr3_aa: CSARGHRGLYEQYF
d_call: -; clone_size: few; j_call: TRBJ2-7; v_call: TRBV12-3/TRBV12-4; cdr3_nt: TGTGCCAGCAGTGACCGGACACTGACCTACGAGCAGTACTTC; cdr3_aa: CASSDRTLTYEQYF
d_call: -; clone_size: few; j_call: TRBJ1-1; v_call: TRBV27; cdr3_nt: TGTGCCAGCAGTTTACTGGGACCGAACACTGAAGCTTTCTTT; cdr3_aa: CASSLLGPNTEAFF
d_call: -; clone_size: -; j_call: TRBJ2-1; v_call: TRBV15; cdr3_nt: TGTGCCACCAGCAGTTTTTTTTTCTTAGACGGTCTTTATGAGCAGTTCTTC; cdr3_aa: CATSSFFFLDGLYEQFF
d_call: -; clone_size: few; j_call: TRBJ2-1; v_call: TRBV7-9; cdr3_nt: TGTGCCAGCAGCTTTCTTGGTATCGAGCAGTTCTTC; cdr3_aa: CASSFLGIEQFF
d_call: -; clone_size: once; j_call: TRBJ1-1; v_call: TRBV4-1; cdr3_nt: TGCGCCAGCAGCCTCCTCTTCGGGGGTACTAACACTGAAGCTTTCTTT; cdr3_aa: CASSLLFGGTNTEAFF
d_call: -; clone_size: -; j_call: TRBJ1-1; v_call: TRBV5-1; cdr3_nt: TGCGCCAGCAGGCCCCGGGGGGCCGGACAGCTGAACTCTGAAGCTTTCTTT; cdr3_aa: CASRPRGAGQLNSEAFF
d_call: TRBD2; clone_size: -; j_call: TRBJ2-7; v_call: TRBV20-1; cdr3_nt: TGCAGTGCTAGAGGAGCTAGCGGGAGGGCCTACGAGCAGTACTTC; cdr3_aa: CSARGASGRAYEQYF
d_call: -; clone_size: few; j_call: TRBJ2-4; v_call: TRBV29-1; cdr3_nt: TGCAGCGTTGGTATGGTAACCAAAAACATTCAGTACTTC; cdr3_aa: CSVGMVTKNIQYF
d_call: -; clone_size: -; j_call: TRBJ1-2; v_call: TRBV7-3; cdr3_nt: TGTGCCAGCAGCGGCGGACTTTATGGCTACACCTTC; cdr3_aa: CASSGGLYGYTF
d_call: -; clone_size: few; j_call: TRBJ1-3; v_call: TRBV2; cdr3_nt: TGTGCCAGCAGTCAAGAGGGAAACTCTGGAAACACCATATATTTT; cdr3_aa: CASSQEGNSGNTIYF
d_call: -; clone_size: few; j_call: TRBJ2-7; v_call: TRBV15; cdr3_nt: TGTGCCACCAGCAGACAGGGTGCTAGCGAGCAGTACTTC; cdr3_aa: CATSRQGASEQYF
d_call: TRBD2; clone_size: -; j_call: TRBJ2-1; v_call: TRBV5-1; cdr3_nt: TGCGCCAGTCGCTCTATGGGACTAGCGGTCCTACGGGGCAATGAGCAGTTCTTC; cdr3_aa: CASRSMGLAVLRGNEQFF
d_call: -; clone_size: few; j_call: TRBJ2-6; v_call: TRBV5-5; cdr3_nt: TGTGCCAGCAGTCCCTTTATGGGGGCCAACGTCCTGACTTTC; cdr3_aa: CASSPFMGANVLTF
d_call: TRBD2; clone_size: few; j_call: TRBJ2-1; v_call: TRBV7-2; cdr3_nt: TGTGCCAGCAGCACTCTAGCGGGAGATACTTACAATGAGCAGTTCTTC; cdr3_aa: CASSTLAGDTYNEQFF
d_call: -; clone_size: few; j_call: TRBJ2-1; v_call: TRBV4-1; cdr3_nt: TGCGCCAGCAGCCAAGACAGGCAACCGGGCAAGCACAATGAGCAGTTCTTC; cdr3_aa: CASSQDRQPGKHNEQFF
d_call: TRBD1; clone_size: -; j_call: TRBJ2-6; v_call: TRBV12-3/TRBV12-4; cdr3_nt: TGTGCCTGCTGTTCAAATCAGGGGGCCGGACCCGGGGCCAACGTCCTGACTTTC; cdr3_aa: CACCSNQGAGPGANVLTF
d_call: TRBD2; clone_size: -; j_call: TRBJ2-2; v_call: TRBV18; cdr3_nt: TGTGCCAGCCCCCGCGGGGGACCCGGGGAGCTGTTTTTT; cdr3_aa: CASPRGGPGELFF
d_call: -; clone_size: many; j_call: TRBJ2-3; v_call: TRBV7-3; cdr3_nt: TGTGCCAGCAGCTTAAGCGGCGGACTTAGCACAGATACGCAGTATTTT; cdr3_aa: CASSLSGGLSTDTQYF
d_call: -; clone_size: few; j_call: TRBJ1-2; v_call: TRBV20-1; cdr3_nt: TGCAGTGCTAGAGATCTCTGGGGTTGGAGTGGCTACACCTTC; cdr3_aa: CSARDLWGWSGYTF
d_call: -; clone_size: few; j_call: TRBJ2-1; v_call: TRBV7-9; cdr3_nt: TGTGCCAGCAGCTTTAGGGCCACAGCAATAACCTTCAATGAGCAGTTCTTC; cdr3_aa: CASSFRATAITFNEQFF
d_call: -; clone_size: few; j_call: TRBJ2-5; v_call: TRBV5-5; cdr3_nt: TGTGCCAGCAGCTATGTTCAGGGTGGGGAGACCCAGTACTTC; cdr3_aa: CASSYVQGGETQYF
d_call: -; clone_size: -; j_call: TRBJ2-3; v_call: TRBV5-1; cdr3_nt: TGCGCCAGCAGCTTTCTGGAGGCGGGCAAGAGTGGGGATACGCAGTATTTT; cdr3_aa: CASSFLEAGKSGDTQYF
d_call: TRBD1; clone_size: -; j_call: TRBJ1-4; v_call: TRBV5-1; cdr3_nt: TGCGCCAGCAGCTCCCGGGACAGCTTTAATGAAAAACTGTTTTTT; cdr3_aa: CASSSRDSFNEKLFF
d_call: TRBD1; clone_size: -; j_call: TRBJ2-1; v_call: TRBV12-3/TRBV12-4; cdr3_nt: TGTGCCAGCAGTTCAACCACGGGACAGGGGAACAATGAGCAGTTCTTC; cdr3_aa: CASSSTTGQGNNEQFF
d_call: TRBD2; clone_size: many; j_call: TRBJ2-5; v_call: TRBV6-5; cdr3_nt: TGTGCCAGCAGTTACAAACTAGCGGGAGGGATTTACCAAGAGACCCAGTACTTC; cdr3_aa: CASSYKLAGGIYQETQYF
d_call: -; clone_size: few; j_call: TRBJ2-6; v_call: TRBV5-1; cdr3_nt: TGCGCCAGCAGCTTACACGACTCTGGGGCCAACGTCCTGACTTTC; cdr3_aa: CASSLHDSGANVLTF
d_call: -; clone_size: few; j_call: TRBJ1-1; v_call: TRBV5-1; cdr3_nt: TGCGCCAGCAGCTCCCAGGGGAGGGTAGCTTTCTTT; cdr3_aa: CASSSQGRVAFF
d_call: -; clone_size: -; j_call: TRBJ1-6; v_call: TRBV14; cdr3_nt: TGTGCCAGCAGCCAAGATGCGGGGATAAGCTCCTATAATTCACCCCTCCACTTT; cdr3_aa: CASSQDAGISSYNSPLHF
d_call: TRBD1; clone_size: few; j_call: TRBJ1-5; v_call: TRBV13; cdr3_nt: TGTGCCAGCAGCTTAAACAGGGGAAAGAGCCAGCCCCAGCATTTT; cdr3_aa: CASSLNRGKSQPQHF
d_call: TRBD2; clone_size: -; j_call: TRBJ2-3; v_call: TRBV20-1; cdr3_nt: TGCAGTGCTAGAGACCTCGCCGAGACTAGCCGGGACGCAGATACGCAGTATTTT; cdr3_aa: CSARDLAETSRDADTQYF
d_call: -; clone_size: -; j_call: TRBJ2-1; v_call: TRBV29-1; cdr3_nt: TGCAGCGTTGAGCCAGGGGGGGTAGACTCTCGTTACAATGAGCAGTTCTTC; cdr3_aa: CSVEPGGVDSRYNEQFF
d_call: -; clone_size: few; j_call: TRBJ2-3; v_call: TRBV20-1; cdr3_nt: TGCAGTGCTAGAGACGGGTCCTCGATCACAGATACGCAGTATTTT; cdr3_aa: CSARDGSSITDTQYF
d_call: TRBD2; clone_size: few; j_call: TRBJ2-3; v_call: TRBV4-1; cdr3_nt: TGCGCCAGCAGCCAAGATCGGTCAGCGGGAGGAAGGGATACGCAGTATTTT; cdr3_aa: CASSQDRSAGGRDTQYF
d_call: -; clone_size: few; j_call: TRBJ2-1; v_call: TRBV20-1; cdr3_nt: TGCAGTGCTAGAGGGAAGAGGACTACTTACAATGAGCAGTTCTTC; cdr3_aa: CSARGKRTTYNEQFF
d_call: TRBD2; clone_size: -; j_call: TRBJ2-3; v_call: TRBV29-1; cdr3_nt: TGCAGCGTTGTCCGCTCAACCCCAACTAGCGGGATAAGAACAGATACGCAGTATTTT; cdr3_aa: CSVVRSTPTSGIRTDTQYF
d_call: TRBD1; clone_size: -; j_call: TRBJ2-1; v_call: TRBV4-1; cdr3_nt: TGCGCCAGCAGCTACGACAGGGGGCGGGATGAGCAGTTCTTC; cdr3_aa: CASSYDRGRDEQFF
d_call: -; clone_size: -; j_call: TRBJ1-2; v_call: TRBV7-8; cdr3_nt: TGTGCCAGCAGCTTGTACTCCGGCGACAGCTATGGCTACACCTTC; cdr3_aa: CASSLYSGDSYGYTF
d_call: -; clone_size: -; j_call: TRBJ2-7; v_call: TRBV29-1; cdr3_nt: TGCAGCGCTTCAGGGAGTGTCTACGAGCAGTACTTC; cdr3_aa: CSASGSVYEQYF
d_call: -; clone_size: few; j_call: TRBJ2-7; v_call: TRBV7-9; cdr3_nt: TGTGCCAGCAGCTTATATTTAGGGACCCACTACGAGCAGTACTTC; cdr3_aa: CASSLYLGTHYEQYF
d_call: -; clone_size: many; j_call: TRBJ2-2; v_call: TRBV15; cdr3_nt: TGTGCCACCAGCAGAGATCGGGGCGGGGAGCTGTTTTTT; cdr3_aa: CATSRDRGGELFF
d_call: -; clone_size: few; j_call: TRBJ1-1; v_call: TRBV20-1; cdr3_nt: TGCAGTGCTTATGCTCGGGGGAAGACTGAAGCTTTCTTT; cdr3_aa: CSAYARGKTEAFF
d_call: -; clone_size: few; j_call: TRBJ1-2; v_call: TRBV12-3/TRBV12-4; cdr3_nt: TGTGCCAGCAGCCCCTTCCAGACGGGCTATGGCTACACCTTC; cdr3_aa: CASSPFQTGYGYTF